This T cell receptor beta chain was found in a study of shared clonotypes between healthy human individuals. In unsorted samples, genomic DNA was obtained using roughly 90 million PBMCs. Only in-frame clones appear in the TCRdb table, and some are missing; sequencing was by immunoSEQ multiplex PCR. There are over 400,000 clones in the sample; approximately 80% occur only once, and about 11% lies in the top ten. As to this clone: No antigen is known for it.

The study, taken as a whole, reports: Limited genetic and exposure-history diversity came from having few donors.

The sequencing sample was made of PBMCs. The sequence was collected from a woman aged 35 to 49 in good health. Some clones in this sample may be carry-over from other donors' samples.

The CDR3 is CASTPGGGPEAFF. In nucleotides, the CDR3 is TGTGCCAGTACCCCCGGGGGGGGCCCTGAAGCTTTCTTT. V gene TRBV19 combines with J gene TRBJ1-1, with a possible D match to TRBD1 (6 bases). This CDR3 is built from 13 residues. With 7 bases removed from V and 6 bases from J, the gap between germline ends came to 15 bases. Germline lookup yields CDR1 LNHDA and CDR2 SQIVND (reference sequence).